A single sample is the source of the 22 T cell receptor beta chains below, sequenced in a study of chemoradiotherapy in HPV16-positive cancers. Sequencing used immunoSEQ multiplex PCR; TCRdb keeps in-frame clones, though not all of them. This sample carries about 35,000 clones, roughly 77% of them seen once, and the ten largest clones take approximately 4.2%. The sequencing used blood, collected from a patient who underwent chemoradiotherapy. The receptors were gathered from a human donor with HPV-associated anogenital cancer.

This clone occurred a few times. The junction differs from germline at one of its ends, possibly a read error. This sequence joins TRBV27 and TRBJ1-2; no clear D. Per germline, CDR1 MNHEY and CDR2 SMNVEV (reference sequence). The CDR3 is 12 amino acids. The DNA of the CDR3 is TGTGCCAGCCGTACCATACCCGGCCCATACCTTTTC. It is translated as CASRTIPGPYLF.

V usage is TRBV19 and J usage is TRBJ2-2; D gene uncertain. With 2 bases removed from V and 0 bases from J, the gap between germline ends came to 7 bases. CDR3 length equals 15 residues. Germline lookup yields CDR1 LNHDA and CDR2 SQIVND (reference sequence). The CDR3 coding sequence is TGTGCCAGTAGTATAAGGAACCCGAACACCGGGGAGCTGTTTTTT. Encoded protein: CASSIRNPNTGELFF.

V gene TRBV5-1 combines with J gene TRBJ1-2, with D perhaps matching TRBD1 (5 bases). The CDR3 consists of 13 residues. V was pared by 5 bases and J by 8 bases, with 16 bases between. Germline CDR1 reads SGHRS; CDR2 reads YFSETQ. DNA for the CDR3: TGCGCCAGCAGTCTCACGGGACGCGAGGGCTACACCTTC. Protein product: CASSLTGREGYTF.

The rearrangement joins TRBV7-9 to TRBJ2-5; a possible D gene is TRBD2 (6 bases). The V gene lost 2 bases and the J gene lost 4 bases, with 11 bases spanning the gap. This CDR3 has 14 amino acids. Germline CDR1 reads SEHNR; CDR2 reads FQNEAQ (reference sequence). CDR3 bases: TGTGCCAGCAGCTTAACCTACGGGAGAGAGACCCAGTACTTC. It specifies CASSLTYGRETQYF.

CDR3 nucleotide sequence: TGCGCCAGTCGTCAGGAGGGGGATTCACCCCTCCACTTT. This encodes CASRQEGDSPLHF. The rearrangement uses TRBV5-1 and TRBJ1-6, with TRBD1 as a possible D gene (6 bases). Germline-derived CDR1 and CDR2 are SGHRS and YFSETQ. With 8 bases removed from V and 8 bases from J, the gap between germline ends came to 14 bases. The CDR3 has 13 residues.

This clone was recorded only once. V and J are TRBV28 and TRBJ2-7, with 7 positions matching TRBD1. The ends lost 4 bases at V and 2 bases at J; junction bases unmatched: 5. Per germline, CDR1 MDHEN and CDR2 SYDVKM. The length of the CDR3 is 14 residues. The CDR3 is CASSSSTGTYEQYF. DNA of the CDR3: TGTGCCAGCAGTTCCTCGACAGGGACCTACGAGCAGTACTTC.

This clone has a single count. CDR3 region: CASSTSSGGAQFF. The CDR3 DNA sequence: TGTGCCAGCAGCACCTCTAGCGGGGGGGCGCAGTTCTTC. This chain joins TRBV5-4 and TRBJ2-1, with 12 bases aligning to TRBD2. The germline CDR1 and CDR2 sequences are SGHNT and YYREEE (reference sequence). CDR3 length: 13 amino acids. J lost 12 bases, V lost 4 bases, and 5 bases had no gene match.

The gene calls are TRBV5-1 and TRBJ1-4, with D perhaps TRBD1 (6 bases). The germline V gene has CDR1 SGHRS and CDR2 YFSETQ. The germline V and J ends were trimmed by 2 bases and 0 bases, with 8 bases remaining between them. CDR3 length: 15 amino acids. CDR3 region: CASSFSGATNEKLFF. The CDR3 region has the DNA TGCGCCAGCAGCTTCTCAGGGGCAACTAATGAAAAACTGTTTTTT.

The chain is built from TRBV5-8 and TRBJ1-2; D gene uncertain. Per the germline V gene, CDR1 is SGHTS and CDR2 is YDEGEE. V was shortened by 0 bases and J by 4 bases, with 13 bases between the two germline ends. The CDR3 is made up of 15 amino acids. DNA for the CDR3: TGTGCCAGCAGCTTGGCAAACAGTTACTCCTATGGCTACACCTTC. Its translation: CASSLANSYSYGYTF.

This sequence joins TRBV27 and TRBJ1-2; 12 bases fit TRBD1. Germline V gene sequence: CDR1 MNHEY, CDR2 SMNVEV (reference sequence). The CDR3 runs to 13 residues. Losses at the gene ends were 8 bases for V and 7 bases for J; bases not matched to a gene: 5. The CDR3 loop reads CASGTGGAVGYTF. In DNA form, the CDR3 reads TGTGCCAGCGGGACAGGGGGCGCGGTTGGCTACACCTTC.

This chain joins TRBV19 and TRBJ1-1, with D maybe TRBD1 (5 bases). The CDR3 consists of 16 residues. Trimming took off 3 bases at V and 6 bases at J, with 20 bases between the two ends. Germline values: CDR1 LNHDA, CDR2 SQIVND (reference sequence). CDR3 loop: CASSILAGRLDSEAFF. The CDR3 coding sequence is TGTGCCAGTAGTATCCTTGCAGGGCGTCTTGATTCTGAAGCTTTCTTT.

This chain's CDR3 is CASWSPTGYSPLHF. The CDR3 DNA sequence: TGTGCCAGCTGGAGTCCTACAGGCTATTCACCCCTCCACTTT. The chain recombines TRBV27 with TRBJ1-6; possible D gene TRBD1, 5 bases. The CDR3 length is 14 residues. Per the germline V gene, CDR1 is MNHEY and CDR2 is SMNVEV (reference sequence). The ends were cut back, 8 bases at V and 8 bases at J, with 16 bases in the middle.

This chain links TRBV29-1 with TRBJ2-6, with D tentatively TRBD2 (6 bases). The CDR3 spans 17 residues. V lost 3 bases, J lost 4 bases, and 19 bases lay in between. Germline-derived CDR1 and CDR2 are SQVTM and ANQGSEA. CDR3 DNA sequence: TGCAGCGTTGAGGGGGGAACTGGGGGACGGGGGGCCAACGTCCTGACTTTC. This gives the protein CSVEGGTGGRGANVLTF.

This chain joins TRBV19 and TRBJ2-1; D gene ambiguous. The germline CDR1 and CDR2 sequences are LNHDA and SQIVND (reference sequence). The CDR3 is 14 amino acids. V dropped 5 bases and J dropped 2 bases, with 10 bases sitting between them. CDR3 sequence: CASSPDLAYNEQFF. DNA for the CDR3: TGTGCCAGTAGTCCGGACCTAGCCTACAATGAGCAGTTCTTC.

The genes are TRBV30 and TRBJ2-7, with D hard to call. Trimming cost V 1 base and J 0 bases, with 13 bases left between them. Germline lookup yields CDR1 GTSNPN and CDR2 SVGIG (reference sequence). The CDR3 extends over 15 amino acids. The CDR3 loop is CAWSGGWQASYEQYF. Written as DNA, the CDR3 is TGTGCCTGGAGTGGTGGTTGGCAGGCCTCCTACGAGCAGTACTTC.

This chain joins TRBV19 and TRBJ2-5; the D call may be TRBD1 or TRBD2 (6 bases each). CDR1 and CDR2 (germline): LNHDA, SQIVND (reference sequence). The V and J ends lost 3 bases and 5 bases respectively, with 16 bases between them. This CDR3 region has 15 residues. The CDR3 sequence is CASSIGQGSGETQYF. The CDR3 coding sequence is TGTGCCAGTAGTATCGGCCAGGGGAGCGGGGAGACCCAGTACTTC.

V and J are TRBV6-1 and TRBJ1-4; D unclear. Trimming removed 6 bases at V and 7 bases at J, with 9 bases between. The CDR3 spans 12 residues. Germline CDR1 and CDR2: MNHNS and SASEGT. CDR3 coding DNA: TGTGCCAGCAGCCGCGGTGTTGAAAAACTGTTTTTT. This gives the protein CASSRGVEKLFF.

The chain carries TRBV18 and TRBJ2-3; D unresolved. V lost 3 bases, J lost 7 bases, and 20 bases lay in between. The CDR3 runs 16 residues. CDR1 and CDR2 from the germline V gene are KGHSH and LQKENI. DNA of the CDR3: TGTGCCAGCTCACCCTCACGCAGCTTCCTTCCGTATACGCAGTATTTT. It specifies CASSPSRSFLPYTQYF.

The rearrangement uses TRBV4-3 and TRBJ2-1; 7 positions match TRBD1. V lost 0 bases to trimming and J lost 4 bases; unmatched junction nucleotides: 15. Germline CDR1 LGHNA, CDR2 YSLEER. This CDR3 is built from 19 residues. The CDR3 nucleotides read TGCGCCAGCAGCCAAGAATTAGCTTTTACAGGGGCCGGGTACAATGAGCAGTTCTTC. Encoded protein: CASSQELAFTGAGYNEQFF.

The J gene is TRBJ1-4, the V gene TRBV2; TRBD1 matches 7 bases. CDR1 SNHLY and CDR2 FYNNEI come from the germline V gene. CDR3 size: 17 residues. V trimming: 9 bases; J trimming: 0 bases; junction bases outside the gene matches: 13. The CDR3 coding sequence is TGTGCCAGTAGGACAGGCCTATCCTCTACAACTAATGAAAAACTGTTTTTT. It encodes CASRTGLSSTTNEKLFF. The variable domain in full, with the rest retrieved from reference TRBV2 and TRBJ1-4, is EPEVTQTPSHQVTQMGQEVILRCVPISNHLYFYWYRQILGQKVEFLVSFYNNEISEKSEIFDDQFSVERPDGSNFTLKIRSTKLEDSAMYFCASRTGLSSTTNEKLFFGSGTQLSVL.

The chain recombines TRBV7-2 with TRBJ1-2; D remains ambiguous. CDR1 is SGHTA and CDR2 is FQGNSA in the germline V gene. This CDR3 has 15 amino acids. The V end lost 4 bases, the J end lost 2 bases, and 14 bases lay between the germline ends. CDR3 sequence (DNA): TGTGCCAGCAGCTCCCCGCGGAGGGAAAACTATGGCTACACCTTC. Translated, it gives CASSSPRRENYGYTF.

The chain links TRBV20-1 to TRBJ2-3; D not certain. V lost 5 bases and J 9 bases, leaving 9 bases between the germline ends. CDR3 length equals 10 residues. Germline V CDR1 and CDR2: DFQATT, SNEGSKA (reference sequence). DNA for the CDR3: TGCAGTGCTGGTACAACGACGCAGTATTTT. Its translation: CSAGTTTQYF.